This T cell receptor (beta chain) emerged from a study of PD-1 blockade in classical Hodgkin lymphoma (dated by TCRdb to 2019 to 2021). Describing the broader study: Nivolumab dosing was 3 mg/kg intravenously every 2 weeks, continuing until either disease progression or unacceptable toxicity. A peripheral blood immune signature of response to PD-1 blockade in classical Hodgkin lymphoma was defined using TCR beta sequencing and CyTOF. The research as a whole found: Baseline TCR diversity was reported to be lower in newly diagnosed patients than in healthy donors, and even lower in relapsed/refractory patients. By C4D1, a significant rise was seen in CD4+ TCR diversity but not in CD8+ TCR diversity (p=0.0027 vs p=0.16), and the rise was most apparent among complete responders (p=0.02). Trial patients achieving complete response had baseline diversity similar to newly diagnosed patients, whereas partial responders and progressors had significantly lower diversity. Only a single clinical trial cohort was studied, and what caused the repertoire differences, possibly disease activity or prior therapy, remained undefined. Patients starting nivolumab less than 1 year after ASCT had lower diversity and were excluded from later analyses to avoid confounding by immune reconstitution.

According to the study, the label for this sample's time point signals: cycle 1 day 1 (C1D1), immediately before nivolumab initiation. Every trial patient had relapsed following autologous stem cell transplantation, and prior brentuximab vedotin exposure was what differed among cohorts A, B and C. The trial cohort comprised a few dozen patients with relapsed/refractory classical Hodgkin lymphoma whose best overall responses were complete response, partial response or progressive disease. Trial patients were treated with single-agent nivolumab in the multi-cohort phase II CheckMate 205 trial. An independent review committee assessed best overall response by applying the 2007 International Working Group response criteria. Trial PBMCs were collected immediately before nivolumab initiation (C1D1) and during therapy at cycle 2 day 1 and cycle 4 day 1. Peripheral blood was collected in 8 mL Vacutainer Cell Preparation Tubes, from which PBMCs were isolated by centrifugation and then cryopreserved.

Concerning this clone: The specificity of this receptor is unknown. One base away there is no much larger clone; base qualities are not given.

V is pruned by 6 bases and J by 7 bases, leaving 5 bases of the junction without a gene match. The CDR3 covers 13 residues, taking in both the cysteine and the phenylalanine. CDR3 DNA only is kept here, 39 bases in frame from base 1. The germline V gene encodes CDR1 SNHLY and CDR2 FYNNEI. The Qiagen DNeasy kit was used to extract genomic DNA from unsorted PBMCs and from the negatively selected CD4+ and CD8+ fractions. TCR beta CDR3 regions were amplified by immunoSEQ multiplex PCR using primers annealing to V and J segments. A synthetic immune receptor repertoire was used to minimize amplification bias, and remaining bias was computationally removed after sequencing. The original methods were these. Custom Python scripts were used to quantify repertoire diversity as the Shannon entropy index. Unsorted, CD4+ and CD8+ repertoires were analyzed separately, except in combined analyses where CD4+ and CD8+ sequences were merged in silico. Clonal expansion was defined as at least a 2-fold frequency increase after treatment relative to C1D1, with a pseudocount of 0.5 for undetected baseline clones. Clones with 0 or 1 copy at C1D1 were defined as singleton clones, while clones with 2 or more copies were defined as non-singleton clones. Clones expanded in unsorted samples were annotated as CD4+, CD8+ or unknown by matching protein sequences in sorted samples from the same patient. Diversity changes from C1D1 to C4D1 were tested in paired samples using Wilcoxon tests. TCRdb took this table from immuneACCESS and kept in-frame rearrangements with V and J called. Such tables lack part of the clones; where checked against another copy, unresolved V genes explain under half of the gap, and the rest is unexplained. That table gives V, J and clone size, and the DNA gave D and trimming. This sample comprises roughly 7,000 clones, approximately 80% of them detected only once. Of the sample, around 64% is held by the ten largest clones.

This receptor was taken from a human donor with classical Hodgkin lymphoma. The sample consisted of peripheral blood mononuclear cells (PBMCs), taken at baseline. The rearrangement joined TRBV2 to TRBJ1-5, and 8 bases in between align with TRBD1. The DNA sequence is TGTGCCAGCAGGGACAGGGTCGGGCAGCCCCAGCATTTT. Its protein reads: CASRDRVGQPQHF.